This T cell receptor (beta chain) was observed in a study of T cell clonotyping in hematopoietic cell transplantation listed by TCRdb under 2021. Background for the entire study: A total of 130 or so blood samples were collected in the study from about 40 consecutive transplant recipients and their related donors. Patient recruitment ran from late 2015 to January 2017, and follow-up continued until late 2020 or death. The paper's findings and limits, for the study overall: The sample size was limited and the cells went unsorted, which meant the CD4 and CD8 repertoire contributions could not be told apart. Broader TCR repertoire diversity after transplant was predicted by Inverse Simpson Index values from donors and from recipients before transplant. Recipient repertoires showed only a small fraction of overlap with donor repertoires, and over 95% appeared de novo at the given depth. A decrease in recipient TCR diversity was observed after transplant, and a progressive increase in pathologically expanded clonotypes was seen from day 30 to day 180.

TCR beta CDR3 regions were amplified from genomic DNA with the immunoSEQ assay, a bias-controlled multiplex PCR using V- and J-specific primers. In a second PCR step, a proprietary barcode and Illumina adapter sequences were attached to the CDR3 amplicons. An Illumina MiSeq instrument was used for sequencing of the CDR3 libraries. For the original study's pipeline: Export and quality control were performed with immunoSEQ Analyzer 3.0, and downstream analyses were performed with R Bioconductor and Immunarch. Only productive rearrangements within the normalized downsampled data set were used in the calculation of repertoire metrics. In the normalized cohort, clonotypes with more than 5 templates were defined as pathologically expanded. The Inverse Simpson Index was used to measure repertoire diversity. To capture all clonotypes, CMV-specificity analyses were performed on the non-normalized data set. TCRdb provides this immuneACCESS table in a form limited to in-frame rearrangements. Some clones are lacking; in checked studies, under half of them reflect an unresolved V gene, and why the rest are absent is not known. That table is the source of V, J and clone size, and D and trimming were worked out from the DNA. Counted in this sample were about 16,000 clones; 75% to 90% of them appeared once. The top ten hold 2.7% of the sample.

From a lookup of the germline V gene, CDR1 and CDR2 are MGHDK and SYGVNS. Reading from cysteine to phenylalanine, the CDR3 counts 13 amino acids. This entry keeps only the CDR3 DNA: 39 bases, framed from base 1. V was cut back by 3 bases and J by 4 bases, leaving a gap of 10 bases between them. For TCR beta sequencing, blood samples came from the related transplant donors. Using Nuclei Lysis Solution, genomic DNA was extracted from unfractionated peripheral blood mononuclear cells that were either fresh or cryopreserved. This clone was observed once. Its cognate antigen has yet to be identified. No base quality values were provided; no much bigger clone lies one nucleotide off.

The rearrangement combines TRBV25-1 with TRBJ2-7; too little of a D gene remains to name it. This receptor was taken from a man in his forties or fifties in good health. Some clones in this sample may be carry-over from other donors' samples. Specimen: peripheral blood mononuclear cells. The CDR3 region reads CASSDRMGYEQYF. The sequence in DNA is TGTGCCAGCAGTGACAGAATGGGGTACGAGCAGTACTTC.